This T cell receptor (beta chain) was sequenced in a study of CD8 T cells in ankylosing spondylitis (dated by TCRdb to 2017 to 2019). Notes on the research overall: To find TCR variants linked to disease, the study profiled T cell receptor beta repertoires in ankylosing spondylitis patients and healthy donors. The full study cohort comprised 25 ankylosing spondylitis patients and approximately 100 healthy donors. Samples of peripheral blood were taken, and for ankylosing spondylitis patients, synovial fluid was collected as well.

Sequencing was performed on an Illumina HiSeq 2500. TCR beta libraries were prepared by quantitative 5'-RACE with molecular barcodes. For the original study's pipeline: To identify disease-linked TCR variants, a new computational method was used, one built on a probabilistic model of VDJ rearrangement. Through fastp at Q25 and MiXCR, TCRdb rebuilt clones from the public reads, retaining in-frame beta chains. Under each unique CDR3 protein, matching rows form one entry showing the most common genes and DNA. These V and J calls rely on TCRdb rather than the paper's analysis. This sample has 650,000 to 800,000 distinct CDR3 sequences in its table, and roughly 19% of those were observed once. Around 20% of the sample is held by the ten biggest clonotypes. Including cysteine and phenylalanine, the CDR3 has 15 amino acids. The sequence is cut down to CDR3 DNA, 45 bases in frame from base 1. Based on the germline V gene, the CDR1 and CDR2 sequences are SGHTA and FQGNSA. V drops 2 bases and J drops 0 bases, leaving 7 bases in between.

Results the study describes overall, beyond this receptor: Some of the motif variants had been reported before in the synovial fluid and blood of reactive arthritis patients, a finding that suggests common disease-initiation mechanisms. The disease-linked clones were reported to be significantly enriched in matched synovial fluid samples from ankylosing spondylitis patients. In peripheral blood, the disease-linked clones were found at relatively low frequencies and had a CD8+ phenotype. A TCR beta motif made up of several highly homologous amino acid variants appeared to be characteristic of blood from ankylosing spondylitis patients.

This clonotype was seen a handful of times. No cognate antigen has been identified for it. Base qualities are not provided; no much larger clone lies one nucleotide away. The V gene is TRBV7-2 and the J gene is TRBJ2-2, with no reliable assignment of the D segment. The source is a male donor with ankylosing spondylitis. Sequencing was performed on blood, either unsorted or a sorted T cell fraction (not recorded which). The nucleotide sequence reads TGTGCCAGCAGCTTACAGGCGACGAACACCGGGGAGCTGTTTTTT. It translates as CASSLQATNTGELFF. This CDR3, with the reference TRBV7-2 and TRBJ2-2 proteins standing in past its ends, gives the full variable domain GAGVSQSPSNKVTEKGKDVELRCDPISGHTALYWYRQSLGQGLEFLIYFQGNSAPDKSGLPSDRFSAERTGGSVSTLTIQRTQQEDSAVYLCASSLQATNTGELFFGEGSRLTVL.